A single T cell receptor (beta chain) is shown here with its context. What it binds is not known. The sample belongs to a study of OX40 agonist ivuxolimab in advanced cancers. Study-level background: Patients received intravenous ivuxolimab every 2 weeks at 0.01 to 10 mg/kg. Of the participants, about 40% had some prior anti-PD-1, anti-PD-L1 or anti-CTLA-4 therapy, which was allowed.

The V end was cut by 10 bases, the J end by 1 base, with 7 bases between. This CDR3 spans 11 amino acids. Germline CDR1 and CDR2: MNHNS and SASEGT. Generated by immunoSEQ multiplex PCR, the TCRdb table keeps only in-frame clones and is missing some. The table lists tens of thousands of clones, about 80% of them singletons. General study points: Some nonresponders also had low normalized T-cell clonal expansion. In general, CD8+ T cells held more expanded clones than CD4+ did, on average.

The chain is built from TRBV6-1 and TRBJ1-1; the D is unclear. The material was CD4+ or CD8+ T cells sorted from blood, obtained in a trial of the OX40 agonist ivuxolimab. The clonotype comes from an adult with an advanced solid tumor such as melanoma, head and neck, liver or kidney cancer. CDR3 region: CATKENTEAFF. The CDR3 DNA follows: TGTGCCACCAAAGAGAACACTGAAGCTTTCTTT.